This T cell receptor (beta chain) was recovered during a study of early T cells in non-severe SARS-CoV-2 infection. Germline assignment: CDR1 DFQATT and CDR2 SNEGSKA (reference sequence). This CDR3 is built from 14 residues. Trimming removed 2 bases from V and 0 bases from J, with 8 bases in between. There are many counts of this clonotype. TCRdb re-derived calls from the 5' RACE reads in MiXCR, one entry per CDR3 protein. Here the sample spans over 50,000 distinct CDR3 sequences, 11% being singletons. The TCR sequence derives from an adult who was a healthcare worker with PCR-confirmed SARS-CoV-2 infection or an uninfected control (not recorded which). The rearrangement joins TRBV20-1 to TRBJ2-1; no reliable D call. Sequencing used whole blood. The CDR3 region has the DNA TGCAGTGCTAGATCGGCTAGCTCCTACAATGAGCAGTTCTTC. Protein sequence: CSARSASSYNEQFF.